The following is a T cell receptor (beta chain) sequence with its context. This specimen belongs to a study of blood T cell repertoires in COVID-19. In the original workflow: The authors estimated nucleated cell counts from reference gene primer amplification. The table came from immunoSEQ multiplex PCR; TCRdb's copy has only in-frame clones and leaves some out. D and trimming come from the DNA, and the V and J calls and clone size come from that table. This sample carries around 300,000 clones, over 80% of them seen once, and the ten largest clones take about 5%. There are 17 residues in the CDR3. V was shortened by 6 bases and J by 0 bases, with 18 bases between the two germline ends.

The J gene is TRBJ1-5, the V gene TRBV23-1, with unresolved D. TRBV23-1 is noted as an ORF with a role that remains uncertain. Sequencing input: PBMCs or T cells enriched from blood (not recorded which). The TCR sequence derives from a man aged 25-40 years who had recovered from COVID-19. CDR3 protein: CASRGNPPTHSNQPQHF. Written as DNA, the CDR3 is TGCGCCAGCAGGGGTAATCCCCCGACTCATAGCAATCAGCCCCAGCATTTT.